This TCR beta chain was sequenced for a study of PD-L1 blockade in urothelial cancer. The repertoire was sequenced with immunoSEQ multiplex PCR; TCRdb's copy has only in-frame clones and lacks some. The profile shows more than 60,000 clones, about nine tenths of them singletons. Documented time point: peripheral blood 6 weeks after treatment start. CDR3 length: 13 amino acids. V was pared by 5 bases and J by 5 bases, with 11 bases between. CDR1 is SGHTA, CDR2 FQGTGA, per germline. The V call is TRBV7-3, the J call TRBJ2-3; D not resolved. The sequencing used PBMCs, collected around atezolizumab (anti-PD-L1) treatment. This clonotype originated in a man aged 55 to 70 with urothelial cancer. The CDR3 nucleotides read TGTGCCAGCAGCCTGAACTCGGGAGATACGCAGTATTTT. Translation: CASSLNSGDTQYF.